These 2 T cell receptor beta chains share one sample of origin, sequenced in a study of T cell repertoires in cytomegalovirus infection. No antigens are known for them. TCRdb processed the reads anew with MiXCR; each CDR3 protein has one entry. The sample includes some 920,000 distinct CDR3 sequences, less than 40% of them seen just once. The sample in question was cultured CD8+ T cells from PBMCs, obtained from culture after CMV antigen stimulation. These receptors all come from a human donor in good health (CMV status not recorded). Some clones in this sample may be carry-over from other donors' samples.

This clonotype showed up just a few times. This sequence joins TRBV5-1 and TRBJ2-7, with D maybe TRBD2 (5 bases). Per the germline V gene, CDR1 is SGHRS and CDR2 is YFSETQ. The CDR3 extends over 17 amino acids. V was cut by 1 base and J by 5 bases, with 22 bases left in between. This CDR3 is CASSLRLRTLERNEQYF. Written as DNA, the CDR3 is TGCGCCAGCAGCTTGAGGCTCCGGACTTTGGAAAGGAACGAGCAGTACTTC.

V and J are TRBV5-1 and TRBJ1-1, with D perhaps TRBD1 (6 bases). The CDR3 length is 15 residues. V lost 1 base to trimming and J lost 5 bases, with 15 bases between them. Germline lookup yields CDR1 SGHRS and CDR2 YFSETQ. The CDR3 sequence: CASSLLGGASTEAFF. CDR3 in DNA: TGCGCCAGCAGCTTGTTGGGGGGCGCGAGTACTGAAGCTTTCTTT. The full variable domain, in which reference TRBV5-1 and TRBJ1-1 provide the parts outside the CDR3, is KAGVTQTPRYLIKTRGQQVTLSCSPISGHRSVSWYQQTPGQGLQFLFEYFSETQRNKGNFPGRFSGRQFSNSRSEMNVSTLELGDSALYLCASSLLGGASTEAFFGQGTRLTVV.